These 18 T cell receptor beta chains were sequenced from one sample in a study of T cells in women clearing cervical HPV infection (dated by TCRdb to 2016 to 2019). Receptors were amplified or captured by the immunoSEQ multiplex PCR assay. Sourced from immuneACCESS, this table was stored by TCRdb with only in-frame sequences that have V and J called. A share of the clones is absent; for the studies checked, an unresolved V gene accounts for under half, and the remainder has no known explanation. The sample table gives about 17,000 clones. The ten largest clones capture 9.5% to 12% of the sample. The sequencing input was blood buffy coat. These receptors originate from a woman between 18 and 70 years old with a cervical HPV16 infection that either progressed to CIN3+ or cleared (not recorded which).

A note on this clone: The missing CDR3 end, 3 residues past where the read stops, is filled in from the germline J gene. This sequence joins TRBV9 and TRBJ1-4; D is possibly TRBD1 (5 bases). CDR1 and CDR2 (germline): SGDLS, YYNGEE. V gave up 4 bases and J gave up 3 bases, with 10 bases separating them. This CDR3 region has 14 residues. The sequenced CDR3 bases are TGTGCCAGCAGCACCGGACACCCTAATGAAAAA. Amino acids: CASSTGHPNEK. The full CDR3 protein is CASSTGHPNEKLFF.

On this clone itself: Coverage ceases 3 residues before the CDR3 finishes, and the germline J gene fills in the end. The V and J genes are TRBV7-6 and TRBJ2-1, with 8 bases matching TRBD2. Trimming at V came to 5 bases and at J to 6 bases, leaving 9 bases not matched to a gene. This CDR3 is built from 15 residues. Germline V gene sequence: CDR1 SGHVS, CDR2 FNYEAQ. The part of the CDR3 DNA that was read is TGTGCCAGCAGCACTAGGGCGGGAGGAAGCAATGAG. Protein product: CASSTRAGGSNE. The entire CDR3 reads CASSTRAGGSNEQFF.

A note on this clone: Sequencing ends 3 residues short of the CDR3 end; the germline J gene provides the rest. V gene TRBV6-2 or TRBV6-3 combines with J gene TRBJ1-3, with D possibly matching TRBD1 (6 bases). Per the germline V gene, CDR1 is MNHEY and CDR2 is SVGEGT. This CDR3 region has 13 residues. Between the trimmed V and J ends, which lost 8 bases and 5 bases, there was a span of 13 bases. The covered CDR3 bases are TGTGCCAGCCTCCGGGACACCAGAAACACC. Protein product: CASLRDTRNT. The CDR3 in full is CASLRDTRNTIYF.

Regarding this clone: The observed sequence ends 3 residues before the CDR3 terminus, with the missing tail filled in from the germline J gene. V usage is TRBV4-1 and J usage is TRBJ2-5, with D perhaps matching TRBD1 or TRBD2 (5 bases each). The CDR3 has 17 amino acids. The V end lost 0 bases, the J end lost 2 bases, and 16 bases lay between the germline ends. CDR1 and CDR2 from the germline V gene are MGHRA and YSYEKL. The CDR3 bases that were read are TGCGCCAGCAGCCAAGACCCGGCAGGGAGTCAGCAAGAGACC. This gives the protein CASSQDPAGSQQET. The full CDR3 protein is CASSQDPAGSQQETQYF.

Concerning this clone itself: The CDR3 end lies 3 residues beyond the end of the read and is filled in from the germline J gene. The chain employs TRBV28 and TRBJ2-2, with 8 bases aligning to TRBD2. Germline V gene data show CDR1 as MDHEN and CDR2 as SYDVKM. The V segment lost 4 bases and the J segment 7 bases; nucleotides outside the gene matches: 20. The CDR3 is made up of 19 amino acids. CDR3 DNA (partial): TGTGCCAGCAGTTCTCCCTCAGCGGGAGTCGTTTGGGGGAGCGGGGAG. Translating gives CASSSPSAGVVWGSGE. The full CDR3 protein reads CASSSPSAGVVWGSGELFF.

Points on this clone: The missing CDR3 end, 3 residues past where the read stops, is filled in from the germline J gene. The V gene is TRBV27, the J gene TRBJ1-2; TRBD1 matches at 9 bases. V lost 2 bases to trimming and J lost 2 bases; unmatched junction nucleotides: 9. CDR1 is MNHEY, CDR2 SMNVEV, per germline (reference sequence). This CDR3 region has 17 residues. The CDR3 DNA, read in part, is TGTGCCAGCAGTTTAAAAGGGGGGACAGGGCAAAACTATGGC. Protein product: CASSLKGGTGQNYG. The whole CDR3 region reads CASSLKGGTGQNYGYTF.

With regard to this clone: The read ends 3 residues shy of where the CDR3 ends; the end is completed using the germline J gene. The gene calls are TRBV20-1 and TRBJ2-1, with 11 nucleotides matching TRBD2. The CDR3 runs to 17 residues. After removal of 0 bases from V and 6 bases from J, the junction contained 10 bases not matched to a gene. Germline V gene sequence: CDR1 DFQATT, CDR2 SNEGSKA (reference sequence). The sequenced CDR3 bases are TGCAGTGCTAGAGATCTGTTACTAGCGGGAGAATTCAATGAG. Its translation is CSARDLLLAGEFNE. Given in full, the CDR3 is CSARDLLLAGEFNEQFF.

As to this clone: The read ends 3 residues shy of where the CDR3 ends; the end is completed using the germline J gene. The gene calls are TRBV4-1 and TRBJ1-5; the D gene is possibly TRBD1 (6 bases). The germline CDR1 and CDR2 sequences are MGHRA and YSYEKL. V dropped 2 bases and J dropped 7 bases, with 15 bases sitting between them. There are 15 residues in the CDR3. The CDR3 sequence: CASSQTEDSPQPQHF. The sequenced CDR3 bases are TGCGCCAGCAGCCAAACAGAGGACAGCCCACAGCCC.

Worth noting for this clone: The CDR3 extends 3 residues past the end of the read, so its final part is completed from the germline J gene. This sequence joins TRBV11-1 and TRBJ2-6, with TRBD1 identical over 7 bases. Germline V CDR1 and CDR2: SGHAT, FQDESV (reference sequence). The CDR3 is 15 residues long. Losses at the gene ends were 4 bases for V and 4 bases for J; bases not matched to a gene: 4. Partial CDR3 DNA: TGTGCCAGCAGCTCCGGGACAGACGGGGCCAACGTC. This translates into CASSSGTDGANV. The entire CDR3 sequence reads CASSSGTDGANVLTF.

As for this clone: The read is 3 residues too short to cover the CDR3 end, so that end is filled in from the germline J gene. This sequence joins TRBV7-9 and TRBJ1-2; D is undetermined. The CDR3 loop spans 13 amino acids. V was shortened by 0 bases and J by 6 bases, with 8 bases between the two germline ends. Germline V gene lookup returns CDR1 SEHNR and CDR2 FQNEAQ (reference sequence). The sequenced part of the CDR3 DNA is TGTGCCAGCAGCTTAGCGTCGGGGAATGGC. Translating gives CASSLASGNG. The full CDR3 protein is CASSLASGNGYTF.

With respect to this clone: The read ends 3 residues early relative to the CDR3; the germline J gene fills the gap. This sequence joins TRBV19 and TRBJ2-7; 8 nucleotides align to TRBD1. The V segment lost 6 bases and the J segment 1 base; nucleotides outside the gene matches: 8. CDR1 is LNHDA, CDR2 SQIVND, per germline (reference sequence). The CDR3 is 15 amino acids. The CDR3 bases that were read are TGTGCCAGTAGCTACGGGACAGGAGAATCCTACGAG. It translates to CASSYGTGESYE. The full-length CDR3 reads as CASSYGTGESYEQYF. Using reference TRBV19 and TRBJ2-7 for the parts outside the CDR3, the full variable domain is DGGITQSPKYLFRKEGQNVTLSCEQNLNHDAMYWYRQDPGQGLRLIYYSQIVNDFQKGDIAEGYSVSREKKESFPLTVTSAQKNPTAFYLCASSYGTGESYEQYFGPGTRLTVT.

To note about this clone: The read terminates 3 residues ahead of where the CDR3 ends, so the germline J gene completes it. V gene TRBV19 combines with J gene TRBJ1-3; a possible D gene is TRBD1 (5 bases). Trimming shortened V by 6 bases and J by 2 bases, and 8 bases separated the two germline ends. Germline V CDR1 and CDR2: LNHDA, SQIVND (reference sequence). The CDR3 consists of 13 residues. CDR3 amino acids: CASRKGAGNTIYF. The sequenced CDR3 bases are TGTGCCAGTAGAAAAGGGGCTGGAAACACC.

A word on this clone: The CDR3 end lies 3 residues beyond the end of the read and is filled in from the germline J gene. V and J are TRBV20-1 and TRBJ2-7, with TRBD1 identical over 9 bases. From germline, CDR1 is DFQATT and CDR2 SNEGSKA (reference sequence). The V segment lost 4 bases and the J segment 2 bases; nucleotides outside the gene matches: 9. The CDR3 runs to 15 residues. The chain's CDR3 is CSANPGTGLPYEQYF. CDR3 DNA (partial): TGCAGTGCTAATCCCGGGACAGGGTTGCCCTACGAG.

Points on this clone: Read sequence stops 3 residues before the CDR3 end, and the germline J gene provides the missing end. The genes are TRBV2 and TRBJ1-1; D is perhaps TRBD1 (5 bases). Germline V lookup: CDR1 SNHLY, CDR2 FYNNEI. V lost 6 bases, J lost 4 bases, and 15 bases lay in between. This CDR3 is 14 amino acids long. CDR3 bases read: TGTGCCAGCAGCATATCCAGGGCTAGCACTGAA. Translating gives CASSISRASTE. The complete CDR3 reads CASSISRASTEAFF.

A remark on this clone: Sequencing ends 3 residues short of the CDR3 end; the germline J gene provides the rest. V and J are TRBV10-3 and TRBJ1-1, with D tentatively TRBD1 (5 bases). The CDR3 runs 14 residues. Germline CDR1 is ENHRY and CDR2 is SYGVKD. The ends were cut back, 6 bases at V and 1 base at J, with 12 bases in the middle. This CDR3 reads CAIREAGQNTEAFF. CDR3 bases read: TGTGCCATCAGGGAGGCGGGGCAGAACACTGAA.

Worth noting for this clone: The CDR3 end is not reached by the read, which stops 3 residues before it; the germline J gene fills it in. V usage is TRBV11-2 and J usage is TRBJ2-7; D gene ambiguous. This CDR3 has 13 amino acids. V dropped 7 bases and J dropped 3 bases, with 13 bases sitting between them. Germline-derived CDR1 and CDR2 are SGHAT and FQNNGV. The CDR3 sequence: CASTPTPYYEQYF. CDR3 DNA, as far as it was read: TGTGCCAGCACCCCTACCCCATACTACGAG.

For this clone: The CDR3 is cut off 3 residues early in the read; its end comes from the germline J gene. This chain links TRBV5-1 with TRBJ1-3, with D perhaps TRBD1 (5 bases). Germline V CDR1 and CDR2: SGHRS, YFSETQ. Trimming shortened V by 3 bases and J by 0 bases, and 16 bases separated the two germline ends. The CDR3 sequence is 17 residues long. Partial CDR3 DNA: TGCGCCAGCAGCTCCCAAGGTGGGGGGGTCTCTGGAAACACC. Translation gives CASSSQGGGVSGNT. The complete CDR3 reads CASSSQGGGVSGNTIYF.

Worth noting for this clone: The CDR3 goes on 3 residues after the read ends, and that part is filled in from the germline J gene. The V and J genes are TRBV30 and TRBJ2-7, with 12 positions matching TRBD2. The germline gives CDR1 GTSNPN, CDR2 SVGIG (reference sequence). The CDR3 sequence is 15 residues long. The junction had 6 bases not matched to a gene; V was cut back by 0 bases and J by 6 bases. The CDR3 DNA, read in part, is TGTGCCTGGAGTGTCCTAGCGGGAGGGCCCGGCGAG. Translating gives CAWSVLAGGPGE. The CDR3 reads in full as CAWSVLAGGPGEQYF.